Shown below are 12 T cell receptor beta chains from a single sample sequenced in a study of T cell responses to AZD1222 COVID-19 vaccine. Assay used: immunoSEQ multiplex PCR; TCRdb lists only in-frame clones, some missing. The sample includes around 110,000 clones, 87% of them seen just once. Sequencing was performed on peripheral blood, taken on day 0 of AZD1222 vaccination. Receptor source: an adult in good health.

This chain links TRBV9 with TRBJ2-7; D remains unclear. Germline V lookup: CDR1 SGDLS, CDR2 YYNGEE. The V gene lost 0 bases and the J gene lost 4 bases, with 11 bases spanning the gap. The CDR3 length is 14 residues. The CDR3 bases are TGTGCCAGCAGCGTAGAGGCTGAACGATACGAGCAGTACTTC. This encodes CASSVEAERYEQYF.

The CDR3 nucleotides read TGTGCCAGCAGTGAGGGTCTAGCGAACGGGGAGCTGTTTTTT. Translation: CASSEGLANGELFF. The V gene is TRBV25-1, the J gene TRBJ2-2; weak D call: TRBD2 (6 bases). V was cut by 3 bases and J by 7 bases, with 12 bases left in between. Germline V lookup: CDR1 MGHDK, CDR2 SYGVNS. This CDR3 has 14 residues.

The chain has TRBV24-1 and TRBJ2-1; D not resolved. Germline V gene lookup returns CDR1 KGHDR and CDR2 SFDVKD. The CDR3 length is 16 residues. Trimming removed 0 bases from V and 1 base from J, with 9 bases in between. In DNA, the CDR3 is TGTGCCACCAGTGATTTGCAAAGTTGGTCCTACAATGAGCAGTTCTTC. This sequence encodes CATSDLQSWSYNEQFF.

V and J are TRBV6-1 and TRBJ1-6; no firm D call. Germline values: CDR1 MNHNS, CDR2 SASEGT. Trimming shortened V by 2 bases and J by 7 bases, and 6 bases separated the two germline ends. The CDR3 extends over 13 amino acids. The CDR3 reads CASSELGNSPLHF. CDR3 nucleotides: TGTGCCAGCAGTGAACTTGGAAATTCACCCCTCCACTTT.

This clone was counted only a few times. The CDR3 coding sequence is TGCGCCAGCAGCCAAGAAGGGGGTGGGGACTACGAGCAGTACTTC. Protein product: CASSQEGGGDYEQYF. The chain has TRBV4-1 and TRBJ2-7, with a weak D call TRBD1 (6 bases). V lost 0 bases and J 3 bases, leaving 12 bases between the germline ends. CDR1 is MGHRA and CDR2 is YSYEKL in the germline V gene. The CDR3 sequence is 15 residues long.

The rearrangement links TRBV27 to TRBJ1-6; a possible D gene is TRBD1 (6 bases). Trimming took 4 bases from V and 10 from J, leaving 14 bases between them. Germline CDR1 is MNHEY and CDR2 is SMNVEV (reference sequence). CDR3 size: 14 residues. The CDR3 here is CASSYNPQGSPLHF. For the CDR3, the DNA is TGTGCCAGCAGTTACAACCCCCAGGGGTCACCCCTCCACTTT.

The genes are TRBV30 and TRBJ1-2; the D gene is possibly TRBD1 (6 bases). Germline V lookup: CDR1 GTSNPN, CDR2 SVGIG (reference sequence). The CDR3 spans 13 residues. With 1 base removed from V and 3 bases from J, the gap between germline ends came to 9 bases. The CDR3 sequence: CAWSGGRDYGYTF. The CDR3 DNA follows: TGTGCCTGGAGTGGGGGGCGCGACTATGGCTACACCTTC.

The chain recombines TRBV5-1 with TRBJ2-7, with D possibly TRBD1 on 6 matching bases. With 3 bases removed from V and 3 bases from J, the gap between germline ends came to 16 bases. CDR3 length equals 15 residues. Germline lookup yields CDR1 SGHRS and CDR2 YFSETQ. The CDR3 DNA sequence: TGCGCCAGCAGCTCCGGACAGAATCCCGACTACGAGCAGTACTTC. Protein sequence: CASSSGQNPDYEQYF.

The chain recombines TRBV10-3 with TRBJ2-7; TRBD2 might be the D (6 bases). Germline values: CDR1 ENHRY, CDR2 SYGVKD. V was shortened by 3 bases and J by 0 bases, with 15 bases between the two germline ends. The CDR3 totals 16 residues. For the CDR3, the DNA is TGTGCCATCAGTGACGGTAGCGGTCCAAGCTCCTACGAGCAGTACTTC. It encodes CAISDGSGPSSYEQYF.

The CDR3 here is CASSPDFHTIYF. In DNA form, the CDR3 reads TGTGCCAGCAGCCCGGACTTCCACACCATATATTTT. The chain carries TRBV7-7 and TRBJ1-3; D remains ambiguous. There are 12 residues in the CDR3. Per germline, CDR1 SSHAT and CDR2 FNYEAQ (reference sequence). Trimming pared 5 bases from V and 8 bases from J, leaving 10 bases between.

The V and J genes are TRBV9 and TRBJ1-2; TRBD1 agrees at 8 bases. There are 14 residues in the CDR3. The V gene end was trimmed by 2 bases and the J gene end by 7 bases; junction bases not matched to a gene: 7. CDR1 is SGDLS and CDR2 is YYNGEE in the germline V gene. The CDR3, as DNA: TGTGCCAGCAGCGTCCCCGCAGGGGGCTTTGGCTACACCTTC. The encoded protein is CASSVPAGGFGYTF.

V and J are TRBV7-3 and TRBJ2-5, with 10 nucleotides matching TRBD2. The CDR3 extends over 16 amino acids. V lost 2 bases to trimming and J lost 1 base; unmatched junction nucleotides: 4. Germline CDR1 reads SGHTA; CDR2 reads FQGTGA. DNA for the CDR3: TGTGCCAGCAGCTTACTAGCGGGGGCGATCCAAGAGACCCAGTACTTC. It encodes CASSLLAGAIQETQYF.